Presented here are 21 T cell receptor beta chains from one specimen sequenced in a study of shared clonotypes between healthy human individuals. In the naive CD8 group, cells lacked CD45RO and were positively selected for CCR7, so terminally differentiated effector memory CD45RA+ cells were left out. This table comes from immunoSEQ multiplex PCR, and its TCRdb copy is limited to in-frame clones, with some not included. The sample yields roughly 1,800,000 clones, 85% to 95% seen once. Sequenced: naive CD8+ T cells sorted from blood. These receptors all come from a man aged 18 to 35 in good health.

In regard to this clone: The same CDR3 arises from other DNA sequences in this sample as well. Here the CDR3 DNA reads TGTGCCAGCAGCCCCGGGACAGGTGGAAACACCATATATTTT. This codes for CASSPGTGGNTIYF. The chain employs TRBV11-2 and TRBJ1-3; TRBD1 aligns across 8 bases. The ends lost 5 bases at V and 3 bases at J; junction bases unmatched: 3. CDR3 length: 14 amino acids. The germline V gene encodes CDR1 SGHAT and CDR2 FQNNGV. Using reference TRBV11-2 and TRBJ1-3 for the parts outside the CDR3, the full variable domain is EAGVAQSPRYKIIEKRQSVAFWCNPISGHATLYWYQQILGQGPKLLIQFQNNGVVDDSQLPKDRFSAERLKGVDSTLKIQPAKLEDSAVYLCASSPGTGGNTIYFGEGSWLTVV.

The CDR3 nucleotides are TGCAGTGCCCCGCTAGCTACTGAGCAGTTCTTC. It encodes CSAPLATEQFF. The chain couples TRBV20-1 to TRBJ2-1, with D perhaps TRBD2 (5 bases). The CDR3 contains 11 residues. The V end was cut by 6 bases, the J end by 9 bases, with 12 bases between. Per germline, CDR1 DFQATT and CDR2 SNEGSKA (reference sequence).

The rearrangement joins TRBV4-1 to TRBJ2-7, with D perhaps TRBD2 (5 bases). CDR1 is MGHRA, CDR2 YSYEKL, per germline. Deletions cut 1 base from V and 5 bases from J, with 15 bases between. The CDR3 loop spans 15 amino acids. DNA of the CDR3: TGCGCCAGCAGCCAAGTGAGGACTCCGCCCGACGAGCAGTACTTC. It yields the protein CASSQVRTPPDEQYF.

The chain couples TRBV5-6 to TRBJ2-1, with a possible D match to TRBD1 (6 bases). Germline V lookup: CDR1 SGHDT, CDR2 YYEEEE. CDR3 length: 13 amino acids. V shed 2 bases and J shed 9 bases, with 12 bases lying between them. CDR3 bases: TGTGCCAGCAGCTTACAGGGTACGAGTGAGCAGTTCTTC. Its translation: CASSLQGTSEQFF.

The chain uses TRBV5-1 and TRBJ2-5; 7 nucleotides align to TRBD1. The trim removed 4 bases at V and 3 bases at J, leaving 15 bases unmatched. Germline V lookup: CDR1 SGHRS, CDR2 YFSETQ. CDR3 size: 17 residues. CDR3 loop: CASSADRIVIGEETQYF. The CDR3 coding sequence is TGCGCCAGCAGCGCGGACAGGATTGTGATTGGGGAAGAGACCCAGTACTTC.

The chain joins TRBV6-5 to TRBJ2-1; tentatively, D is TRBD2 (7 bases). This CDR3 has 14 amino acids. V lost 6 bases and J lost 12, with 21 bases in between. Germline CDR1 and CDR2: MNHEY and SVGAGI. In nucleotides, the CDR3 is TGTGCCAGCAGGGGGGGGGACACCAGCGAAGGGCAGTTCTTC. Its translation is CASRGGDTSEGQFF.

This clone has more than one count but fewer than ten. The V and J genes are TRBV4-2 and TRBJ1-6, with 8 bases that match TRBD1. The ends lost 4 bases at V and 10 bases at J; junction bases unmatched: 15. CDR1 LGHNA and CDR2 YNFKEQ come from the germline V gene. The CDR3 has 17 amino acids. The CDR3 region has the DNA TGTGCCAGCAGCCTCCACGCCGGGACAGGCGGGATCTCACCCCTCCACTTT. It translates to CASSLHAGTGGISPLHF.

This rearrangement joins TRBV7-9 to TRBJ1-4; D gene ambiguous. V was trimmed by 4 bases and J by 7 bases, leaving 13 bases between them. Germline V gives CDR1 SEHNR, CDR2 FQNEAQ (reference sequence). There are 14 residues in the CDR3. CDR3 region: CASSSSQETEKLFF. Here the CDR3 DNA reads TGTGCCAGCAGCTCCTCCCAAGAGACTGAAAAACTGTTTTTT. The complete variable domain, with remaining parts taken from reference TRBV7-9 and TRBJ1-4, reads DTGVSQNPRHKITKRGQNVTFRCDPISEHNRLYWYRQTLGQGPEFLTYFQNEAQLEKSRLLSDRFSAERPKGSFSTLEIQRTEQGDSAMYLCASSSSQETEKLFFGSGTQLSVL.

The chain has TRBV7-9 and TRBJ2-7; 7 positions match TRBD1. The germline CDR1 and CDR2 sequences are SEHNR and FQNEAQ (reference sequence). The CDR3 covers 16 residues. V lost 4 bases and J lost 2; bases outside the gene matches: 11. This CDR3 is CASSSTGVSTPYEQYF. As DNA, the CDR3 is TGTGCCAGCAGCTCCACAGGGGTCTCCACTCCCTACGAGCAGTACTTC. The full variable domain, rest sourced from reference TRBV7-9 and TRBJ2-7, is DTGVSQNPRHKITKRGQNVTFRCDPISEHNRLYWYRQTLGQGPEFLTYFQNEAQLEKSRLLSDRFSAERPKGSFSTLEIQRTEQGDSAMYLCASSSTGVSTPYEQYFGPGTRLTVT.

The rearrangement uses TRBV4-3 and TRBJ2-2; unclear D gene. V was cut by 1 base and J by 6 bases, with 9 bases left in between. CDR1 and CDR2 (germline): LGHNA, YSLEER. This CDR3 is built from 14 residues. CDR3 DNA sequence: TGCGCCAGCAGCCAAGCCCTTATGGCCGGGGAGCTGTTTTTT. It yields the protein CASSQALMAGELFF.

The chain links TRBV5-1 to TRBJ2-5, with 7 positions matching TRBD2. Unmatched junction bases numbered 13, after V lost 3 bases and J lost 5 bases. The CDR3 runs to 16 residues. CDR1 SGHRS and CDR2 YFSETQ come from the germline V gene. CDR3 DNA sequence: TGCGCCAGCAGCTCTAATAGCGGGCCTGAGGGGGAGACCCAGTACTTC. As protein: CASSSNSGPEGETQYF.

Written as DNA, the CDR3 is TGTGCCAGCAGTTACATCCCGGGAGACTACACCGGGGAGCTGTTTTTT. This codes for CASSYIPGDYTGELFF. The rearrangement uses TRBV6-5 and TRBJ2-2, with D perhaps matching TRBD2 (6 bases). The CDR3 is 16 amino acids. Trimming pared 2 bases from V and 3 bases from J, leaving 13 bases between. CDR1 MNHEY and CDR2 SVGAGI come from the germline V gene.

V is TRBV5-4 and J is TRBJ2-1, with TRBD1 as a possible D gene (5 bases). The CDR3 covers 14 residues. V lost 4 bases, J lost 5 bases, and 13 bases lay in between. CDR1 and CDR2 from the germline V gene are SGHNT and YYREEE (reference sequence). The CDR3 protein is CASSRGSLDNEQFF. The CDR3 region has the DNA TGTGCCAGCAGCAGGGGATCACTGGACAATGAGCAGTTCTTC.

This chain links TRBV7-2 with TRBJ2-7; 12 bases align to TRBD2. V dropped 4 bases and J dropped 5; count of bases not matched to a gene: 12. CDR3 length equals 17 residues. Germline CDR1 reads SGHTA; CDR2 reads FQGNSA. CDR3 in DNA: TGTGCCAGCAGCTCCGCCCCTCTAGCGGGAGGGCCGCACGAGCAGTACTTC. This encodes CASSSAPLAGGPHEQYF.

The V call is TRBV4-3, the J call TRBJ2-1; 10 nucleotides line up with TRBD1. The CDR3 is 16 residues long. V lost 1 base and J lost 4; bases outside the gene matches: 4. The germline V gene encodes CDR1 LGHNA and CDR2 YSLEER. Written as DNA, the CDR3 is TGCGCCAGCAGCCAAGGGGACAGGGGAGGATACAATGAGCAGTTCTTC. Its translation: CASSQGDRGGYNEQFF.

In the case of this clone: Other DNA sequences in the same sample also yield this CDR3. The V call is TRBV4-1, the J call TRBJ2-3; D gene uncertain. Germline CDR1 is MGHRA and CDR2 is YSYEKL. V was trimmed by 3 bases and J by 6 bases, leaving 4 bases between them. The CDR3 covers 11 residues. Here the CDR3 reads CASSQGDTQYF. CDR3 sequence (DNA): TGCGCCAGCAGCCAGGGGGATACGCAGTATTTT.

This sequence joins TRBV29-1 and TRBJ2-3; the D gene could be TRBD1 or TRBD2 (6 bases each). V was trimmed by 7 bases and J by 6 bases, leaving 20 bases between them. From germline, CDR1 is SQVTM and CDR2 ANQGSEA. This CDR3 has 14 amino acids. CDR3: CSGTGTAPGDTQYF. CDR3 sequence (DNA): TGCAGCGGAACAGGGACTGCTCCAGGGGATACGCAGTATTTT.

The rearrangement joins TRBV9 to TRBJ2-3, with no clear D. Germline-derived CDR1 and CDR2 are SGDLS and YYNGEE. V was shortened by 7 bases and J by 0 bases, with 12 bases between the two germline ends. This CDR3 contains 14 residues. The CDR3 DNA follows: TGTGCCAGCGGTAGGGCATATAGCACAGATACGCAGTATTTT. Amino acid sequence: CASGRAYSTDTQYF.

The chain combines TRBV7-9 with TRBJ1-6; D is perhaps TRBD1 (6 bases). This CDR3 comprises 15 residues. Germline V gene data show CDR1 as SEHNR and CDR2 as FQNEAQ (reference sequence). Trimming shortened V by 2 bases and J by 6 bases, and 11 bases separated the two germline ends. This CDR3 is CASSLLPGVNSPLHF. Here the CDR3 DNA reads TGTGCCAGCAGCTTATTACCAGGGGTTAATTCACCCCTCCACTTT. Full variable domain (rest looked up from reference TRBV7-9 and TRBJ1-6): DTGVSQNPRHKITKRGQNVTFRCDPISEHNRLYWYRQTLGQGPEFLTYFQNEAQLEKSRLLSDRFSAERPKGSFSTLEIQRTEQGDSAMYLCASSLLPGVNSPLHFGNGTRLTVT.

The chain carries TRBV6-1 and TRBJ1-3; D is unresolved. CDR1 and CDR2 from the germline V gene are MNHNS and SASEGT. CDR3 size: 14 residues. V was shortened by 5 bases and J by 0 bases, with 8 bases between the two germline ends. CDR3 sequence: CASSPTSSGNTIYF. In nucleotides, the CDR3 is TGTGCCAGCAGTCCCACAAGCTCTGGAAACACCATATATTTT.

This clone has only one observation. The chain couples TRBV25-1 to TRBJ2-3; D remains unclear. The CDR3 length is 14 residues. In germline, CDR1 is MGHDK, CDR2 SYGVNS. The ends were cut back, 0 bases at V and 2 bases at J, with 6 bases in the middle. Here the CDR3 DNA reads TGTGCCAGCAGTGAATATTCTCTCACAGATACGCAGTATTTT. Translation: CASSEYSLTDTQYF. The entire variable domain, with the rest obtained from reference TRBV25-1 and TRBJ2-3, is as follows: EADIYQTPRYLVIGTGKKITLECSQTMGHDKMYWYQQDPGMELHLIHYSYGVNSTEKGDLSSESTVSRIRTEHFPLTLESARPSHTSQYLCASSEYSLTDTQYFGPGTRLTVL.